The 16 T cell receptor beta chains below all came from one sample that was sequenced in a study of blood T cells in healthy people across ages. Primed by a sample-barcoded 5' primer and a J-beta primer mix, a second PCR proceeded for roughly 7 to 11 cycles. TCRdb re-derived calls from the 5' RACE reads in MiXCR, one entry per CDR3 protein. The sample holds roughly 800,000 distinct CDR3 sequences, about three fifths seen once. Specimen: blood. These receptors were taken from a man aged 25 to 40 in good health.

This clonotype was seen more than once but under ten times. V usage is TRBV7-9 and J usage is TRBJ2-3, with 7 bases fitting TRBD2. Germline CDR1 SEHNR, CDR2 FQNEAQ (reference sequence). The trim removed 5 bases at V and 3 bases at J, leaving 11 bases unmatched. This CDR3 comprises 16 residues. CDR3 nucleotides: TGTGCCAGCAGCCTGACTAGCCCATCGGGTACAGATACGCAGTATTTT. Translation gives CASSLTSPSGTDTQYF. The full variable domain, in which reference TRBV7-9 and TRBJ2-3 provide the parts outside the CDR3, is DTGVSQNPRHKITKRGQNVTFRCDPISEHNRLYWYRQTLGQGPEFLTYFQNEAQLEKSRLLSDRFSAERPKGSFSTLEIQRTEQGDSAMYLCASSLTSPSGTDTQYFGPGTRLTVL.

The rearrangement links TRBV6-2 or TRBV6-3 to TRBJ2-7; D is ambiguous. CDR1 and CDR2 (germline): MNHEY, SVGEGT. CDR3 length: 16 residues. V was trimmed by 2 bases and J by 7 bases, leaving 21 bases between them. Here the CDR3 DNA reads TGTGCCAGCAGTTACCCACTTTCGACACTCCAAGGGGAGCAGTACTTC. Its translation is CASSYPLSTLQGEQYF.

This chain joins TRBV25-1 and TRBJ2-4, with D possibly matching TRBD2 (6 bases). The tail of the sequence fits TRBJ2-7 better, so the J call may be wrong. Per the germline V gene, CDR1 is MGHDK and CDR2 is SYGVNS. The CDR3 has 16 amino acids. The CDR3 DNA follows: TGTGCCAGCAGTGAATTTAGCGGCAACGGCGCTTACGAGCAGTACTTC. This translates into CASSEFSGNGAYEQYF.

The chain uses TRBV4-1 and TRBJ1-5; 7 bases fit TRBD1. The CDR3 consists of 15 residues. Germline V gene sequence: CDR1 MGHRA, CDR2 YSYEKL. Germline trimming cut 0 bases from V and 4 bases from J; bases unmatched to any gene: 3. CDR3 residues: CASSQEETGNQPQHF. The CDR3 nucleotides read TGCGCCAGCAGCCAAGAGGAGACAGGGAATCAGCCCCAGCATTTT.

The CDR3 sequence is CASSQAGTSGNPFF. The CDR3 region has the DNA TGCGCCAGCAGCCAGGCCGGGACTAGCGGGAATCCGTTCTTC. The V and J genes are TRBV4-3 and TRBJ2-1; 13 bases line up with TRBD2. This CDR3 has 14 amino acids. The V gene end was trimmed by 3 bases and the J gene end by 15 bases; junction bases not matched to a gene: 8. Germline V gene data show CDR1 as LGHNA and CDR2 as YSLEER.

The chain combines TRBV7-2 with TRBJ2-6; no clear D gene. The V gene's germline CDR1 is SGHTA and CDR2 FQGNSA. Trimming removed 4 bases from V and 0 bases from J, with 10 bases in between. The CDR3 contains 16 residues. The CDR3 coding sequence is TGTGCCAGCAGCTCGTCCCGTAGCTCTGGGGCCAACGTCCTGACTTTC. Its translation: CASSSSRSSGANVLTF.

The chain couples TRBV13 to TRBJ2-3; the D gene is possibly TRBD2 (6 bases). The CDR3 is made up of 15 amino acids. Germline CDR1 is PRHDT and CDR2 is FYEKMQ (reference sequence). Trimming removed 3 bases from V and 3 bases from J, with 13 bases in between. The CDR3 loop is CASSFTGGNTDTQYF. In nucleotides, the CDR3 is TGTGCCAGCAGCTTTACCGGGGGTAATACAGATACGCAGTATTTT.

This clonotype was counted between two and nine times. The chain is built from TRBV10-3 and TRBJ2-7; 12 bases match TRBD2. Germline CDR1 reads ENHRY; CDR2 reads SYGVKD. The CDR3 has 15 amino acids. V dropped 7 bases and J dropped 12; count of bases not matched to a gene: 16. The CDR3 protein is CAIKRSLAGGPSVYF. CDR3 in DNA: TGTGCCATCAAAAGGAGCCTAGCGGGAGGGCCTTCGGTGTACTTC.

The chain recombines TRBV2 with TRBJ1-6; 9 bases align to TRBD1. Per the germline V gene, CDR1 is SNHLY and CDR2 is FYNNEI. V shed 3 bases, J shed 8 bases, and the junction held 5 bases outside the gene matches. The CDR3 sequence is 15 residues long. The CDR3 coding sequence is TGTGCCAGCAGTGATCAGGGACAGGGATATTCACCCCTCCACTTT. It translates to CASSDQGQGYSPLHF. Filled out from reference TRBV2 and TRBJ1-6, the complete variable domain reads EPEVTQTPSHQVTQMGQEVILRCVPISNHLYFYWYRQILGQKVEFLVSFYNNEISEKSEIFDDQFSVERPDGSNFTLKIRSTKLEDSAMYFCASSDQGQGYSPLHFGNGTRLTVT.

Turning to this clonotype: Sequence at one end of the junction differs from germline and may be a read error. The rearrangement links TRBV24-1 to TRBJ2-1; D ambiguous. Per the germline V gene, CDR1 is KGHDR and CDR2 is SFDVKD. This CDR3 has 16 residues. CDR3 nucleotides: TGTGCCACCAGTGAATCGGACGGCAGCTCCTACAATAAGCAGTTCTTC. Translating gives CATSESDGSSYNKQFF.

The rearrangement uses TRBV29-1 and TRBJ2-1, with 8 bases that match TRBD2. The CDR3 is 13 amino acids. Germline trimming cut 5 bases from V and 1 base from J; bases unmatched to any gene: 1. Germline-derived CDR1 and CDR2 are SQVTM and ANQGSEA. The CDR3 loop reads CSVRGGSYNEQFF. The CDR3, as DNA: TGCAGCGTTCGGGGGGGATCCTACAATGAGCAGTTCTTC.

The chain's CDR3 is CASSQDAEAFF. The CDR3 DNA sequence: TGTGCCAGCAGCCAAGACGCTGAAGCTTTCTTT. V gene TRBV3-1 combines with J gene TRBJ1-1; no firm D call. The V and J ends lost 0 bases and 6 bases respectively, with 2 bases between them. CDR1 LGHDT and CDR2 YNNKEL come from the germline V gene (reference sequence). The CDR3 totals 11 residues.

In this sample, this clonotype turned up a few times. The chain combines TRBV12-3 or TRBV12-4 with TRBJ1-2; a possible D gene is TRBD1 (5 bases). Trimming shortened V by 4 bases and J by 8 bases, and 17 bases separated the two germline ends. This CDR3 contains 14 residues. The CDR3 DNA reads TGTGCCAGCAGTTCGGATCGGGGGAAGAGAGGCTACACCTTC. This codes for CASSSDRGKRGYTF.

The chain is built from TRBV14 and TRBJ1-2; maybe TRBD1 (5 bases). V was shortened by 0 bases and J by 4 bases, with 12 bases between the two germline ends. Germline values: CDR1 SGHDN, CDR2 FVKESK. The CDR3 totals 15 residues. CDR3 sequence: CASSQEPGFTYGYTF. The CDR3 DNA sequence: TGTGCCAGCAGCCAAGAGCCAGGGTTTACCTATGGCTACACCTTC.

This clonotype has more than one count but fewer than ten. The chain carries TRBV5-1 and TRBJ2-7; 10 positions agree with TRBD1. Germline loops: CDR1 SGHRS, CDR2 YFSETQ. V trimming: 3 bases; J trimming: 2 bases; junction bases outside the gene matches: 8. The CDR3 loop spans 16 amino acids. The CDR3 DNA reads as TGCGCCAGCAGCTCCGCCCGGGACAGGGGACCCTACGAGCAGTACTTC. Translating it yields CASSSARDRGPYEQYF. The whole variable domain, filled in from reference TRBV5-1 and TRBJ2-7, reads KAGVTQTPRYLIKTRGQQVTLSCSPISGHRSVSWYQQTPGQGLQFLFEYFSETQRNKGNFPGRFSGRQFSNSRSEMNVSTLELGDSALYLCASSSARDRGPYEQYFGPGTRLTVT.

The rearrangement links TRBV15 to TRBJ1-4; D unclear. Germline V gives CDR1 LNHNV, CDR2 YYDKDF (reference sequence). Trimming shortened V by 2 bases and J by 5 bases, and 3 bases separated the two germline ends. The CDR3 spans 12 residues. CDR3 nucleotides: TGTGCCACCAGCAGACTGAATGAAAAACTGTTTTTT. As protein: CATSRLNEKLFF.